This T cell receptor (beta chain) appears in the sequencing data of a study of sequential checkpoint blockade in melanoma (dated by TCRdb to about 2019). The study in broad terms: Patients were assigned by 1:1 randomization to either first-line nivolumab followed by ipilimumab (arm A) or ipilimumab followed by nivolumab (arm B). Both trial sequences were followed by maintenance nivolumab.

This clone came up once. Its antigen remains unidentified. Within one base of it there is no much larger clone, and no base qualities were kept. Broad study findings and their caveats: The model for predicting response that combines TCR metrics with mutation burden needs to be validated in larger, independent patient cohorts.

Sample treatment or condition, as interpreted from the label and publication: randomized to nivolumab then ipilimumab (arm A) or the reverse (arm B). None of the trial patients had been given prior DNA-damaging chemotherapy. Thawed PBMCs were sorted on a FACS Aria II flow cytometer to isolate live CD3+CD8+ cells negative for CD19 and CD56. Samples came from patients with melanoma in CheckMate 064, a randomized, open-label phase II trial of sequential checkpoint blockade. Peripheral blood mononuclear cells were obtained through leukapheresis, purified using Ficoll-Paque, and frozen in human serum containing 10% DMSO. Immediately after sorting, the purity of the sorted blood CD3+CD8+ cells was confirmed to be >95%, and DNA was then extracted. TCRbeta CDR3 regions were immunosequenced from genomic DNA with the immunoSEQ Assay. Before high-throughput sequencing, the genomic DNA was amplified using bias-controlled multiplex PCR. As for the original processing: To quantify the absolute abundance of each unique TCRbeta CDR3 region, the sequences were collapsed and filtered. Clonality, defined as 1 minus Pielou's evenness, was calculated using productive rearrangements only. A previously published method was used to identify clones whose frequencies were significantly greater in on-treatment samples than in baseline samples. Held by TCRdb, this immuneACCESS table contains in-frame sequences only and omits some clones. Under half of the omission traces to an unresolved V gene where checked; the cause of the rest is unknown. V and J calls and clone size are given by that table; D and trimming were obtained from the DNA. The sample table contains 5,000 or so clones; only one count was recorded for approximately 78% of them. The ten top clones hold 67% of the sample.

After removal of 4 bases from V and 5 bases from J, the junction retains 7 bases not matched to a gene. CDR1 SGHDT and CDR2 YYEEEE were looked up in the germline V gene. Measured from the cysteine to the phenylalanine, the CDR3 is 17 residues long. Of all the DNA, just the CDR3 is kept, 51 bases in frame from base 1. Sequenced here: CD8+ T cells sorted from blood (inferred from file names), sampled from a patient given nivolumab and ipilimumab in sequence. The V and J segments used are TRBV5-6 and TRBJ2-3, and TRBD2 aligns with 16 junction nucleotides. The sequence came from a human donor with melanoma. CDR3 reads: CASSGPGLAGGGDTQYF. The nucleotides are TGTGCCAGCAGCGGACCGGGACTAGCGGGAGGGGGAGATACGCAGTATTTT.